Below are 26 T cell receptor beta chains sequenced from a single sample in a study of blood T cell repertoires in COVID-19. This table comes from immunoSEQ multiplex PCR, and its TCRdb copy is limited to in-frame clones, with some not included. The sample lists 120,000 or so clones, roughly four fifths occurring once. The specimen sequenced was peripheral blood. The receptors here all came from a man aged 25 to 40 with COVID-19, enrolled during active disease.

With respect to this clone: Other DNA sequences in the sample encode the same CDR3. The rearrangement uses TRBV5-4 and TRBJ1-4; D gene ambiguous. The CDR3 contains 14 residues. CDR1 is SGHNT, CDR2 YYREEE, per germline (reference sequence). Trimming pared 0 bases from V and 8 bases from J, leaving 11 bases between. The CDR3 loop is CASSLGLGGEKLFF. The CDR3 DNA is TGTGCCAGCAGCTTGGGACTGGGAGGGGAAAAACTGTTTTTT.

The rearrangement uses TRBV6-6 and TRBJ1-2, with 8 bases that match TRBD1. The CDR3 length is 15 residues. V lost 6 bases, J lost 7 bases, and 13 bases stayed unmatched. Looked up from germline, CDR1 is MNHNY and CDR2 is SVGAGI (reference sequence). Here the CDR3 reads CASSTTGGSGGGYTF. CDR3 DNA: TGTGCCAGCAGCACTACAGGGGGTTCGGGGGGTGGCTACACCTTC.

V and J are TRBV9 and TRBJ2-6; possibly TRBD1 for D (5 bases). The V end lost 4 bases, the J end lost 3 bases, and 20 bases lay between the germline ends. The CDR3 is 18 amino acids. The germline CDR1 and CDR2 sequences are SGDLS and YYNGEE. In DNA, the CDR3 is TGTGCCAGCAGCCCCCGTAGTAGGCAGGGTGTTGGGGCCAACGTCCTGACTTTC. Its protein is CASSPRSRQGVGANVLTF.

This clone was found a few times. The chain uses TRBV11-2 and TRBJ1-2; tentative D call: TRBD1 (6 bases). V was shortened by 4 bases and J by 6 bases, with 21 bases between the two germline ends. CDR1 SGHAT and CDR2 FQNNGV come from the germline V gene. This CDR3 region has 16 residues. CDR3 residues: CASSSGTPFGGDGYTF. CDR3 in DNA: TGTGCCAGCAGCTCCGGGACACCTTTTGGGGGGGATGGCTACACCTTC.

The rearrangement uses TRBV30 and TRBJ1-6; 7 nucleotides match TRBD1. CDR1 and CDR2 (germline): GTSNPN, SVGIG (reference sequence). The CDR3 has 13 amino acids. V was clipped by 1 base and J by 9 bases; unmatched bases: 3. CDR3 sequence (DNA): TGTGCCTGGAGTGAAAACAGGGGTTCACCCCTCCACTTT. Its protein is CAWSENRGSPLHF.

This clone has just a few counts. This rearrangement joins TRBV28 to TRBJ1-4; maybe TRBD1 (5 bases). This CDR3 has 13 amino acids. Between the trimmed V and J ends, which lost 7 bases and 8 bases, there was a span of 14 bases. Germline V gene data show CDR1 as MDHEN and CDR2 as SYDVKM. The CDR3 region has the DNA TGTGCCAGCACTCCAGGGTCGTGGGAAAAACTGTTTTTT. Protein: CASTPGSWEKLFF.

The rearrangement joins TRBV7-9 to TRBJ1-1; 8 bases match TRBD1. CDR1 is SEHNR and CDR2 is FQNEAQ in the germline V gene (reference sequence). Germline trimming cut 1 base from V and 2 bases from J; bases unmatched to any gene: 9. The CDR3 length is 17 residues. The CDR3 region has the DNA TGTGCCAGCAGCTTAGTTGGGTCAGGGGGCCCTAACACTGAAGCTTTCTTT. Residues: CASSLVGSGGPNTEAFF.

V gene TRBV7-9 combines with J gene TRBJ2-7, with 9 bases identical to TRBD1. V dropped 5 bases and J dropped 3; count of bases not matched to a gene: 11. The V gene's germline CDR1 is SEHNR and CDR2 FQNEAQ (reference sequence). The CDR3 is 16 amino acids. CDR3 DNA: TGTGCCAGCAGCCCAGGACCCGGGACAGGGTTCTACGAGCAGTACTTC. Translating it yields CASSPGPGTGFYEQYF.

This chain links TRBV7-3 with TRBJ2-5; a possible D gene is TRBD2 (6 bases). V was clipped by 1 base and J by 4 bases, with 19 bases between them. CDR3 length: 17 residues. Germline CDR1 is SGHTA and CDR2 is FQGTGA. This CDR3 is CASSLIWGRLEGETQYF. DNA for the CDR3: TGTGCCAGCAGCTTAATTTGGGGGAGACTAGAAGGAGAGACCCAGTACTTC. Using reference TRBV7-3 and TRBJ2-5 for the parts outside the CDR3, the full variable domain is GAGVSQTPSNKVTEKGKYVELRCDPISGHTALYWYRQSLGQGPEFLIYFQGTGAADDSGLPNDRFFAVRPEGSVSTLKIQRTERGDSAVYLCASSLIWGRLEGETQYFGPGTRLLVL.

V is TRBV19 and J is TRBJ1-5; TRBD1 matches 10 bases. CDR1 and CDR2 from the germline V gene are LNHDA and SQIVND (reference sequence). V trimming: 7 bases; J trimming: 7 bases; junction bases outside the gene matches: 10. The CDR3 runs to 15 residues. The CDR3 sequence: CASTLSDRGKQPQHF. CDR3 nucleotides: TGTGCCAGTACCCTATCGGACAGGGGGAAACAGCCCCAGCATTTT.

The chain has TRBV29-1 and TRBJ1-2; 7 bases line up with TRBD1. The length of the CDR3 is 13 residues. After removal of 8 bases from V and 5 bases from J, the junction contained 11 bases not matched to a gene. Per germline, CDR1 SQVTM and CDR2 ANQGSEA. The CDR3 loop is CSLREGAGYGYTF. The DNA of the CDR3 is TGCAGCCTCCGGGAGGGGGCAGGATATGGCTACACCTTC.

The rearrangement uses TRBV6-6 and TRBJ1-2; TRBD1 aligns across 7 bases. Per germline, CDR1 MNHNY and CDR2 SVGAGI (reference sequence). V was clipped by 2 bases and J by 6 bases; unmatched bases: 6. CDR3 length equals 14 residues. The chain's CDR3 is CASSYRPQGDGYTF. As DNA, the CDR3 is TGTGCCAGCAGTTACCGCCCTCAGGGGGATGGCTACACCTTC.

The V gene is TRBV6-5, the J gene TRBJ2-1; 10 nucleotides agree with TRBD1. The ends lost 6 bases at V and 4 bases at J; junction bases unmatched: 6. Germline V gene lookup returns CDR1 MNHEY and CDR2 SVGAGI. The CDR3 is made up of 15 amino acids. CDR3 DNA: TGTGCCAGCAGCGAGGGACAGGGGACTTACAATGAGCAGTTCTTC. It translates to CASSEGQGTYNEQFF.

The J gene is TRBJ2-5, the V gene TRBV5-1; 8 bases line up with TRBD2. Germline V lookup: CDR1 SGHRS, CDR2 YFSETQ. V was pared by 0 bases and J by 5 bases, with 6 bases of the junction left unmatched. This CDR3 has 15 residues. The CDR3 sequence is CASSLVRGEGETQYF. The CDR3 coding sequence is TGCGCCAGCAGCTTGGTGCGGGGGGAAGGGGAGACCCAGTACTTC.

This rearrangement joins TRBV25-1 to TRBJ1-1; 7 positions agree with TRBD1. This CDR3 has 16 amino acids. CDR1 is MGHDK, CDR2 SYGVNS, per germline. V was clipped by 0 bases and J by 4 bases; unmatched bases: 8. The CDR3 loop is CASSEYKGAGVTEAFF. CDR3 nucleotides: TGTGCCAGCAGTGAATACAAGGGGGCAGGGGTCACTGAAGCTTTCTTT.

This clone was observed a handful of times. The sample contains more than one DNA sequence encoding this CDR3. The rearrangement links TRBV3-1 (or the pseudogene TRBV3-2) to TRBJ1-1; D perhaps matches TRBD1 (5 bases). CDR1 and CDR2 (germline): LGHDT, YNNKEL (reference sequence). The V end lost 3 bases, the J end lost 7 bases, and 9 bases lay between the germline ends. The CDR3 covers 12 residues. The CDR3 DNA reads TGTGCCAGCAGCCAGGGGGGGGGTGAAGCTTTCTTT. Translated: CASSQGGGEAFF.

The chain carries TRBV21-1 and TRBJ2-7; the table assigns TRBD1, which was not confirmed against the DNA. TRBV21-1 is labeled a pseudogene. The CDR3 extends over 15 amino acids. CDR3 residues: CASSNTGQGIHEQYF. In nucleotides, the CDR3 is TGTGCCAGCAGCAATACCGGACAGGGCATCCACGAGCAGTACTTC.

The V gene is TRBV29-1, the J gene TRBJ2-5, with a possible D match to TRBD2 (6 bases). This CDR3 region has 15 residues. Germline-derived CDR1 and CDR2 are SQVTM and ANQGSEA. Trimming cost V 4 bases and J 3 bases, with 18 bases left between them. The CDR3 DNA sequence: TGCAGCGTTGTTTATCCGGGCAGGGAGGAAGAGACCCAGTACTTC. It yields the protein CSVVYPGREEETQYF.

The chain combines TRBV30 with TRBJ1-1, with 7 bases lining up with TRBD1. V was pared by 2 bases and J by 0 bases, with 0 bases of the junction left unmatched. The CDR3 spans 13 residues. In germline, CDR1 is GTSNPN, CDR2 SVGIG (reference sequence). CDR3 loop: CAWSTGVNTEAFF. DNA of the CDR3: TGTGCCTGGAGTACAGGGGTGAACACTGAAGCTTTCTTT.

The CDR3: CASSITGGFDEQFF. The CDR3 nucleotides read TGTGCCAGTAGTATCACGGGAGGGTTTGATGAGCAGTTCTTC. The V gene is TRBV19, the J gene TRBJ2-1; 8 nucleotides line up with TRBD2. Germline V gene data show CDR1 as LNHDA and CDR2 as SQIVND (reference sequence). This CDR3 has 14 amino acids. V gave up 3 bases and J gave up 8 bases; unmatched junction bases: 6.

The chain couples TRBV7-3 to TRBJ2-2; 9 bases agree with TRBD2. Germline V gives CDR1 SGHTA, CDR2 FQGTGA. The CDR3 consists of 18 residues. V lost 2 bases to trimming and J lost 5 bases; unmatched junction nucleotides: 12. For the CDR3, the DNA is TGTGCCAGCAGCTTATATCCCCGGGGTAGCGGGGGAACCGGGGAGCTGTTTTTT. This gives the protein CASSLYPRGSGGTGELFF.

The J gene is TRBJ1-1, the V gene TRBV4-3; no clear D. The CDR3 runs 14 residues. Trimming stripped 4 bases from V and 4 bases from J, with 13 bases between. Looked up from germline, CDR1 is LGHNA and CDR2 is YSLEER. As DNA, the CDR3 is TGCGCCAGCAGCCCCCCTGGCCGGGTCACTGAAGCTTTCTTT. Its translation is CASSPPGRVTEAFF.

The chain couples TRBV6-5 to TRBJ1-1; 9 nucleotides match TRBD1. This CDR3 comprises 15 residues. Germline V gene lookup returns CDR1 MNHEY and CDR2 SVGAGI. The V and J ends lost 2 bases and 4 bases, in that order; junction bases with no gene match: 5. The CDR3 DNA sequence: TGTGCCAGCAGTTACCCCGGGACAGGGAGCACTGAAGCTTTCTTT. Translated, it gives CASSYPGTGSTEAFF.

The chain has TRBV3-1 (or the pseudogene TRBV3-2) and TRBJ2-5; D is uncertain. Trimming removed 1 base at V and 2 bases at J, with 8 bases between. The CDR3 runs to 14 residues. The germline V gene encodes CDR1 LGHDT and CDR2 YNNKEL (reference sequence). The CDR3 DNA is TGTGCCAGCAGCCAAGGGGCCCCTCAAGAGACCCAGTACTTC. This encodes CASSQGAPQETQYF.

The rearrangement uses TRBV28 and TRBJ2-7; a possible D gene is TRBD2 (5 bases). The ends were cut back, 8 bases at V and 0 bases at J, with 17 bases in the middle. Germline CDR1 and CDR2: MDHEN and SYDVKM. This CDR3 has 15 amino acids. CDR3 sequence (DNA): TGTGCCAGCCGTCTTGATGGGAGCCCCTCCTACGAGCAGTACTTC. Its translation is CASRLDGSPSYEQYF.

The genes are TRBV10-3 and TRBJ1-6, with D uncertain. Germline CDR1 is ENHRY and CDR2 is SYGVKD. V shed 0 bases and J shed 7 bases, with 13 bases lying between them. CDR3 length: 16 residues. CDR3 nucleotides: TGTGCCATCAGTGAGTCTTCCGCCACCGGGAATTCACCCCTCCACTTT. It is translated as CAISESSATGNSPLHF.